This TCR beta chain was documented in a study of blood T cell repertoires in COVID-19. Here immunoSEQ multiplex PCR was the method, and the copy in TCRdb shows in-frame clones only, minus some. The sample records 200,000 to 250,000 clones, approximately 90% being singletons. V was clipped by 0 bases and J by 0 bases, with 14 bases between them. The germline V gene encodes CDR1 WSHSY and CDR2 SAAADI. The CDR3 runs to 18 residues. The rearrangement joins TRBV10-2 to TRBJ2-2, with D perhaps TRBD2 (5 bases). This sequence originates from a man between 60 and 70 years old with COVID-19, enrolled during active disease. The specimen sequenced was peripheral blood. For the CDR3, the DNA is TGCGCCAGCAGTGAGTCCCGGGGAGCCCCCGCGAACACCGGGGAGCTGTTTTTT. Its protein is CASSESRGAPANTGELFF.